This is a list of T cell receptor beta chains from one sample in a study of cytomegalovirus exposure and HLA in healthy donors. This table comes from immunoSEQ multiplex PCR, and its TCRdb copy is limited to in-frame clones, with some not included. This table holds about 130,000 clones, 66% found once. What was sequenced was PBMCs. The receptor source for this set is a human donor in good health. CDR3s include the opening cysteine and the closing phenylalanine or tryptophan. A D gene is named only where the DNA matches it firmly. Part of the rows lack a size; the others show once, few, many or a class for expanded clones.

v_call	clone_size	d_call	j_call	cdr3_aa	cdr3_nt
TRBV7-2	.	TRBD1	TRBJ2-5	CASSLGQGRQTQYF	TGTGCCAGCAGCCTCGGACAGGGGAGACAGACCCAGTACTTC
TRBV4-2	few	.	TRBJ2-1	CASSQDLGTGHNEQFF	TGTGCCAGCAGCCAAGATTTAGGGACTGGACACAATGAGCAGTTCTTC
TRBV5-6	.	TRBD2	TRBJ2-3	CASSLKSGRSTDTQYF	TGTGCCAGCAGCTTAAAGAGCGGGAGAAGCACAGATACGCAGTATTTT
TRBV29-1	.	TRBD1	TRBJ2-5	CSVGGTWTGEETQYF	TGCAGCGTGGGGGGGACCTGGACAGGGGAAGAGACCCAGTACTTC
TRBV9	.	.	TRBJ2-7	CASSPDQGGMDEQYF	TGTGCCAGCAGCCCCGACCAGGGTGGTATGGACGAGCAGTACTTC
TRBV28	.	TRBD1	TRBJ1-3	CASSSTGGGNTIYF	TGTGCCAGCAGTTCGACAGGGGGAGGAAACACCATATATTTT
TRBV27	.	TRBD1	TRBJ1-4	CASSSGQGGNEKLFF	TGTGCCAGCAGCTCTGGTCAGGGGGGTAATGAAAAACTGTTTTTT
TRBV2	few	TRBD1	TRBJ1-4	CASSRDRGGEKLFF	TGTGCCAGCAGTAGGGACAGGGGTGGTGAAAAACTGTTTTTT
TRBV19	.	.	TRBJ2-3	CASSVGEADTQYF	TGTGCCAGTAGTGTTGGCGAGGCAGATACGCAGTATTTT
TRBV10-3	few	TRBD2	TRBJ2-2	CAISESAGGSTGELFF	TGTGCCATCAGTGAGTCGGCGGGGGGATCTACCGGGGAGCTGTTTTTT
TRBV6-5	.	TRBD2	TRBJ2-1	CASGRGLHNEQFF	TGTGCCAGCGGGAGGGGCCTTCACAATGAGCAGTTCTTC
TRBV6-5	.	.	TRBJ2-7	CASSNAGDTYEQYF	TGTGCCAGCAGTAACGCAGGGGACACCTACGAGCAGTACTTC
TRBV7-8	.	.	TRBJ2-7	CASSLRGVSGEQYF	TGTGCCAGCAGCTTAAGGGGCGTTAGCGGTGAGCAGTACTTC
TRBV5-3	.	TRBD2	TRBJ2-1	CARRNTSGRYNEQFF	TGTGCCAGAAGGAACACTAGCGGGAGGTACAATGAGCAGTTCTTC
TRBV5-8	.	.	TRBJ2-5	CASSRQETQYF	TGTGCCAGCAGTCGTCAGGAGACCCAGTACTTC
TRBV7-9	.	TRBD1	TRBJ2-2	CASSTYTGVGELFF	TGTGCCAGCAGCACTTATACAGGGGTAGGGGAGCTGTTTTTT